Below, 12 T cell receptor beta chains from the same sample are listed, as sequenced in a study of spatial heterogeneity in lung cancer. TCRdb fed the 5' RACE reads into MiXCR, producing one record per CDR3 protein. The profile shows about 43,000 distinct CDR3 sequences, under 25% of them singletons. Time point of the sample: blood at routine non-recurrence follow-up after resection. Here the sequenced sample was PBMCs, taken at follow-up. Receptors originate from a female donor with early-stage non-small cell lung cancer.

This clonotype was observed many times. V gene TRBV7-9 combines with J gene TRBJ1-1; no clear D gene. V lost 3 bases and J 2 bases, leaving 7 bases between the germline ends. The germline V gene has CDR1 SEHNR and CDR2 FQNEAQ (reference sequence). This CDR3 comprises 13 residues. CDR3 nucleotides: TGTGCCAGCAGCTTCCAAGGAAACACTGAAGCTTTCTTT. This gives the protein CASSFQGNTEAFF.

This chain joins TRBV12-3 or TRBV12-4 and TRBJ2-1; 9 positions match TRBD1. The CDR3 runs 15 residues. Germline trimming cut 1 base from V and 5 bases from J; bases unmatched to any gene: 3. The CDR3 sequence: CASSLGQGGHNEQFF. CDR3 bases: TGTGCCAGCAGTTTAGGACAGGGGGGTCACAATGAGCAGTTCTTC.

The sample holds many counts of this clonotype. The chain couples TRBV7-9 to TRBJ2-6, with a possible D match to TRBD2 (5 bases). This CDR3 has 15 amino acids. CDR1 SEHNR and CDR2 FQNEAQ come from the germline V gene (reference sequence). V lost 5 bases and J lost 0, with 8 bases in between. DNA for the CDR3: TGTGCCAGCAGCCTGGGGAGCTCTGGGGCCAACGTCCTGACTTTC. The encoded protein is CASSLGSSGANVLTF.

This clonotype has at least ten counts. This sequence joins TRBV5-4 and TRBJ1-2; TRBD1 matches at 9 bases. The CDR3 is 13 residues long. V gave up 4 bases and J gave up 8 bases; unmatched junction bases: 6. The germline CDR1 and CDR2 sequences are SGHNT and YYREEE (reference sequence). CDR3 amino acids: CASSTRDREGYTF. The CDR3, as DNA: TGTGCCAGCAGCACCCGGGACAGGGAGGGCTACACCTTC.

This clonotype was seen many times. V usage is TRBV20-1 and J usage is TRBJ2-1; 7 bases map to TRBD2. The V and J ends lost 6 bases and 0 bases, in that order; junction bases with no gene match: 5. The CDR3 loop spans 14 amino acids. Germline V lookup: CDR1 DFQATT, CDR2 SNEGSKA (reference sequence). The CDR3 protein is CSARSGVSYNEQFF. For the CDR3, the DNA is TGCAGTGCAAGGAGCGGGGTCTCCTACAATGAGCAGTTCTTC.

V gene TRBV27 combines with J gene TRBJ2-7; TRBD2 matches 7 bases. Unmatched junction bases numbered 14, after V lost 5 bases and J lost 4 bases. The CDR3 has 16 amino acids. Germline V gene lookup returns CDR1 MNHEY and CDR2 SMNVEV (reference sequence). CDR3 nucleotides: TGTGCCAGCAGTGGGGAACAGCGGGGCCCACTTTACGAGCAGTACTTC. This gives the protein CASSGEQRGPLYEQYF.

This chain joins TRBV3-1 and TRBJ2-3; 12 bases are a match to TRBD2. V lost 4 bases and J lost 1; bases outside the gene matches: 9. The CDR3 sequence is 18 residues long. Germline CDR1 reads LGHDT; CDR2 reads YNNKEL (reference sequence). CDR3: CASSRPASGGVRTDTQYF. The CDR3 DNA reads TGTGCCAGCAGCCGGCCGGCTAGCGGGGGGGTCCGCACAGATACGCAGTATTTT.

Ten or more counts support this clonotype. The J gene is TRBJ2-7, the V gene TRBV7-8; D is uncertain. Between the trimmed V and J ends, which lost 2 bases and 0 bases, there was a span of 14 bases. Per the germline V gene, CDR1 is SGHVS and CDR2 is FQNEAQ. This CDR3 is built from 16 residues. The CDR3 coding sequence is TGTGCCAGCAGCTTAACCCGGACGTCTAGCTCCTACGAGCAGTACTTC. Its protein product is CASSLTRTSSSYEQYF.

V is TRBV6-2 or TRBV6-3 and J is TRBJ1-3, with D tentatively TRBD1 (6 bases). This CDR3 has 16 residues. Trimming cost V 6 bases and J 2 bases, with 17 bases left between them. Germline loops: CDR1 MNHEY, CDR2 SVGEGT. The CDR3 bases are TGTGCCAGCAGCCAGACAGGTCGCCGACCTGGAAACACCATATATTTT. It specifies CASSQTGRRPGNTIYF.

In this sample, this clonotype turned up a few times. The chain uses TRBV7-3 and TRBJ2-1, with a weak D call TRBD1 (5 bases). V was cut by 5 bases and J by 7 bases, with 12 bases left in between. Germline CDR1 reads SGHTA; CDR2 reads FQGTGA. The CDR3 is 13 residues long. The DNA for the CDR3 is TGTGCCAGCAGCCAGGGCTCTCAAAATGAGCAGTTCTTC. It codes for CASSQGSQNEQFF. The whole variable domain, remainder taken from reference TRBV7-3 and TRBJ2-1, is GAGVSQTPSNKVTEKGKYVELRCDPISGHTALYWYRQSLGQGPEFLIYFQGTGAADDSGLPNDRFFAVRPEGSVSTLKIQRTERGDSAVYLCASSQGSQNEQFFGPGTRLTVL.

This clonotype was recorded many times. The chain recombines TRBV9 with TRBJ1-1; D remains unclear. With 4 bases removed from V and 1 base from J, the gap between germline ends came to 11 bases. The CDR3 runs to 14 residues. CDR1 and CDR2 from the germline V gene are SGDLS and YYNGEE. For the CDR3, the DNA is TGTGCCAGCAGCCCTCAAATGGGGAACACTGAAGCTTTCTTT. It encodes CASSPQMGNTEAFF.

On this clonotype itself: Being one base from a much bigger clone, this may be a read error. V gene TRBV7-9 combines with J gene TRBJ2-1; 8 bases fit TRBD2. The ends lost 6 bases at V and 6 bases at J; junction bases unmatched: 13. Germline loops: CDR1 SEHNR, CDR2 FQNEAQ (reference sequence). This CDR3 is 16 amino acids long. The CDR3 DNA sequence: TGTGCCAGCAGTTTCCTCGGACTAGCTTCTGTCAATGAGCAGTTCTTC. Protein sequence: CASSFLGLASVNEQFF.